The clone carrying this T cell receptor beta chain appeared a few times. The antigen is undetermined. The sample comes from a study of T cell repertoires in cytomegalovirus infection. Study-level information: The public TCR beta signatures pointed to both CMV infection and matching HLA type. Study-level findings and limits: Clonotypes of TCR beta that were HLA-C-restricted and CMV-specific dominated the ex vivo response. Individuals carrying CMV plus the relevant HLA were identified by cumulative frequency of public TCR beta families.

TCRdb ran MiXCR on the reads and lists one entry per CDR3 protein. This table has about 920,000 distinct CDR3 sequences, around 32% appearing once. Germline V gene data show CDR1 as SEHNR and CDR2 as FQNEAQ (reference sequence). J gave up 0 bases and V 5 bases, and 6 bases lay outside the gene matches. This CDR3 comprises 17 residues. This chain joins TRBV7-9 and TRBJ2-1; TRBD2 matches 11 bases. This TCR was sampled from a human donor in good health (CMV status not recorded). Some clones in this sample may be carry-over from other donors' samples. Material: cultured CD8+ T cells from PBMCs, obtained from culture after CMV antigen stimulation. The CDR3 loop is CASSHRLAGYSYNEQFF. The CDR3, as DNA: TGTGCCAGCAGCCACCGACTAGCGGGGTACTCCTACAATGAGCAGTTCTTC.